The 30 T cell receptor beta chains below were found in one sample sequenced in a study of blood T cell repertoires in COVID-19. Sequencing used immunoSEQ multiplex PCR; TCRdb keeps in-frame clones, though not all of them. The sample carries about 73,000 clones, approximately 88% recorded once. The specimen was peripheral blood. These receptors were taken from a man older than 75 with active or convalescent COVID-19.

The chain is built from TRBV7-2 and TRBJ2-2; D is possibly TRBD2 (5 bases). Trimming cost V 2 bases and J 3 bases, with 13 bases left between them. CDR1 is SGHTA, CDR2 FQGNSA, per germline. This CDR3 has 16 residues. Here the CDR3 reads CASSLRRGIDTGELFF. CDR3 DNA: TGTGCCAGCAGCTTAAGGCGAGGGATCGACACCGGGGAGCTGTTTTTT.

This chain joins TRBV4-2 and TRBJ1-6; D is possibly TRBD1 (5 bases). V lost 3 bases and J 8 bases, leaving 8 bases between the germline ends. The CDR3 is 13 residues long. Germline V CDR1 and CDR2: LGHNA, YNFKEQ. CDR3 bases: TGTGCCAGCAGCCAGGGAGGGGATTCACCCCTCCACTTT. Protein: CASSQGGDSPLHF.

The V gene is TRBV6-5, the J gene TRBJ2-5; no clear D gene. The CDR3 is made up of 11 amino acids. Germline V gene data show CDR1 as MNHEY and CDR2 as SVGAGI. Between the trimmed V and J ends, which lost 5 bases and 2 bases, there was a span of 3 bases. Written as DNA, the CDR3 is TGTGCCAGCAGTACACAAGAGACCCAGTACTTC. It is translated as CASSTQETQYF.

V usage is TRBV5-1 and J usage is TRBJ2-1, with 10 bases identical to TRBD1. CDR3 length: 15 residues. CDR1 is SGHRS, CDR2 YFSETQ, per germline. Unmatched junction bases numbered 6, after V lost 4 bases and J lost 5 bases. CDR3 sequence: CASSQTGGANNEQFF. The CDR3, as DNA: TGCGCCAGCAGCCAGACAGGGGGCGCAAACAATGAGCAGTTCTTC.

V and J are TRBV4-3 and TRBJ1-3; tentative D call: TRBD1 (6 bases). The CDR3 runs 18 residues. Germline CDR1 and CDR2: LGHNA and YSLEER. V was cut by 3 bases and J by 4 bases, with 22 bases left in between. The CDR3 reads CASSQGALGGLGGNTIYF. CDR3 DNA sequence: TGCGCCAGCAGCCAGGGGGCCCTGGGAGGGTTGGGCGGAAACACCATATATTTT.

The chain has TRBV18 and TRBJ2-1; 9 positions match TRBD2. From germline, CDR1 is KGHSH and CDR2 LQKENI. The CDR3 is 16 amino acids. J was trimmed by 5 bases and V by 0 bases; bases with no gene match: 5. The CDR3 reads CASSPPVLAGNNEQFF. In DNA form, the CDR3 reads TGTGCCAGCTCACCACCGGTGCTAGCGGGAAACAATGAGCAGTTCTTC.

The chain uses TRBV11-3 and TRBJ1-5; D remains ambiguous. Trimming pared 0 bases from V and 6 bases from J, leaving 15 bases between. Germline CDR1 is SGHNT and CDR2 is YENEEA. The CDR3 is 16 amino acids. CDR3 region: CASSLDRLRDTQPQHF. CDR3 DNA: TGTGCCAGCAGCTTAGATCGGTTGAGGGATACTCAGCCCCAGCATTTT.

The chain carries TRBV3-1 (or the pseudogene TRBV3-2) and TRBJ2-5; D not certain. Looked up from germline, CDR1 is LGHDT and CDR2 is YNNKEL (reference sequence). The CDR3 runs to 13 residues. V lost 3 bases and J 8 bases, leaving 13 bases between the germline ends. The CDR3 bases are TGTGCCAGCAGCCATACAGTAAAGAAAACCCAGTACTTC. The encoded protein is CASSHTVKKTQYF.

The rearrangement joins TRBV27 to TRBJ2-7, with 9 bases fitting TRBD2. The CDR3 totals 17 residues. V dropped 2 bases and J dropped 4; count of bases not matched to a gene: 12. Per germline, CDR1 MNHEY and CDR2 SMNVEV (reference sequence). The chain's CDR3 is CASSLLMTSGPPYEQYF. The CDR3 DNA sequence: TGTGCCAGCAGTTTACTGATGACTAGCGGACCCCCTTACGAGCAGTACTTC.

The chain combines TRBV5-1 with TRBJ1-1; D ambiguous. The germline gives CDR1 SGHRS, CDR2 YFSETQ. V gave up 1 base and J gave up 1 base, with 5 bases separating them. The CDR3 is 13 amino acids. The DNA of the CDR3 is TGCGCCAGCAGCTTGTCTTCGAACACTGAAGCTTTCTTT. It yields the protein CASSLSSNTEAFF.

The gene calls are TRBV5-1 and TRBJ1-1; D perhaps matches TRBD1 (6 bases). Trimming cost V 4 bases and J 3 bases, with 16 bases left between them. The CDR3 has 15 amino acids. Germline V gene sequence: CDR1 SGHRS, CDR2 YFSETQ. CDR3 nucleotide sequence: TGCGCCAGCAGCCTGGACAGACCCGGGGACACTGAAGCTTTCTTT. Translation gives CASSLDRPGDTEAFF.

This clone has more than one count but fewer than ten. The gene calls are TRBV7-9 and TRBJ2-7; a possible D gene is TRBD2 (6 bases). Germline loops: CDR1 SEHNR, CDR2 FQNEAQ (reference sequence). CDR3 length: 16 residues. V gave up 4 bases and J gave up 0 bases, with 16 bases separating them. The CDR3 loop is CASSSAWRDSSYEQYF. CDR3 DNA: TGTGCCAGCAGCTCGGCTTGGCGGGACTCCTCCTACGAGCAGTACTTC.

CDR3 DNA: TGTGCCAGCAGAGCCACAGGGGTGAACACTGAAGCTTTCTTT. Residues: CASRATGVNTEAFF. This rearrangement joins TRBV2 to TRBJ1-1; TRBD1 matches 7 bases. V lost 6 bases and J lost 0; bases outside the gene matches: 4. The length of the CDR3 is 14 residues. The germline V gene has CDR1 SNHLY and CDR2 FYNNEI.

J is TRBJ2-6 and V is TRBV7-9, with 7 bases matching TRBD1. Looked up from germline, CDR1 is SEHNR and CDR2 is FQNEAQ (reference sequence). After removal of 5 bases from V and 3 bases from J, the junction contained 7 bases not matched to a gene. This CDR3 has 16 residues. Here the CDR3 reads CASSPGRGRGANVLTF. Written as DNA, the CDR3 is TGTGCCAGCAGCCCCGGAAGGGGGCGTGGGGCCAACGTCCTGACTTTC.

The CDR3 here is CASSSRTASGNTIYF. The CDR3 DNA sequence: TGTGCCAGCAGCTCCCGGACAGCCTCTGGAAACACCATATATTTT. The chain combines TRBV11-3 with TRBJ1-3; TRBD1 might be the D (6 bases). The germline V gene has CDR1 SGHNT and CDR2 YENEEA. CDR3 size: 15 residues. V was cut by 4 bases and J by 0 bases, with 10 bases left in between. Filled out from reference TRBV11-3 and TRBJ1-3, the complete variable domain reads EAGVVQSPRYKIIEKKQPVAFWCNPISGHNTLYWYLQNLGQGPELLIRYENEEAVDDSQLPKDRFSAERLKGVDSTLKIQPAELGDSAVYLCASSSRTASGNTIYFGEGSWLTVV.

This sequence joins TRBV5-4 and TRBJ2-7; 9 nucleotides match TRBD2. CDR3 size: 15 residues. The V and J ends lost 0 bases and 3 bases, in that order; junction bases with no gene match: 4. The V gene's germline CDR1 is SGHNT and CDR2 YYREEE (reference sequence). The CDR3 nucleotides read TGTGCCAGCAGCTTGGGTTCTAGCGGGGTCTACGAGCAGTACTTC. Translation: CASSLGSSGVYEQYF.

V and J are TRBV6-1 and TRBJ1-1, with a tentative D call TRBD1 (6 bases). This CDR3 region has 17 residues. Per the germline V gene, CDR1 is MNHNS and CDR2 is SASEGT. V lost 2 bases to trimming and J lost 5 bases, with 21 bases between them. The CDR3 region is CASSEMNTYAQGTEAFF. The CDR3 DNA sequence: TGTGCCAGCAGTGAAATGAACACGTACGCTCAGGGGACTGAAGCTTTCTTT.

This CDR3 reads CASSEYGTGGLGKLFF. The DNA for the CDR3 is TGTGCCAGCAGTGAATACGGGACAGGGGGCTTGGGAAAACTGTTTTTT. V usage is TRBV25-1 and J usage is TRBJ1-4, with 12 bases that match TRBD1. This CDR3 spans 16 amino acids. Looked up from germline, CDR1 is MGHDK and CDR2 is SYGVNS. Losses at the gene ends were 0 bases for V and 10 bases for J; bases not matched to a gene: 6.

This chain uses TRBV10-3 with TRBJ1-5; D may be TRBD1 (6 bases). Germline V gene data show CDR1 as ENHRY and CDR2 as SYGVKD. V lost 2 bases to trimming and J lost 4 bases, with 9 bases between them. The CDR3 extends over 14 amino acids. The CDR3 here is CAISEGQWNQPQHF. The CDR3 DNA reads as TGTGCCATCAGTGAGGGACAGTGGAATCAGCCCCAGCATTTT.

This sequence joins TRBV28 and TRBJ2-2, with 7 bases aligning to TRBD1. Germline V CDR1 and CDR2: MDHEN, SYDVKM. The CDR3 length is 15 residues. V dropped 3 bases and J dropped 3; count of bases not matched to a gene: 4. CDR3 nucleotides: TGTGCCAGCAGTTTGGAACAGGGGTACACCGGGGAGCTGTTTTTT. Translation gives CASSLEQGYTGELFF.

CDR3 nucleotides: TGTGCCAGCTCACCCCGAGGAAGGGGGCAAAATCAGCCCCAGCATTTT. Amino acids: CASSPRGRGQNQPQHF. V and J are TRBV18 and TRBJ1-5; the match to TRBD1 covers 7 bases. Germline CDR1 is KGHSH and CDR2 is LQKENI. CDR3 size: 16 residues. V lost 3 bases to trimming and J lost 4 bases; unmatched junction nucleotides: 9.

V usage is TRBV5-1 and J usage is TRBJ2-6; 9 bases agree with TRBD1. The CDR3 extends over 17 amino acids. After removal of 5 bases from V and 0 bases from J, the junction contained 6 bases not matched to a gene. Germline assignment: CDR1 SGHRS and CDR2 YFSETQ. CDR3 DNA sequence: TGCGCCAGCAGTGCCGGGACAGGGAGCTCTGGGGCCAACGTCCTGACTTTC. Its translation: CASSAGTGSSGANVLTF.

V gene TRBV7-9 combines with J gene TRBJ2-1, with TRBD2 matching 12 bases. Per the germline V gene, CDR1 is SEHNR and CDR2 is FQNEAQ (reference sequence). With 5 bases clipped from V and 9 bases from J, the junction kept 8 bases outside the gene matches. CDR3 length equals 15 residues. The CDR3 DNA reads TGTGCCAGCAGCCCAAGACTAGCGGGAGCTACTGAGCAGTTCTTC. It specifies CASSPRLAGATEQFF. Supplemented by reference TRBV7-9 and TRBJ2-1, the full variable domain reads DTGVSQNPRHKITKRGQNVTFRCDPISEHNRLYWYRQTLGQGPEFLTYFQNEAQLEKSRLLSDRFSAERPKGSFSTLEIQRTEQGDSAMYLCASSPRLAGATEQFFGPGTRLTVL.

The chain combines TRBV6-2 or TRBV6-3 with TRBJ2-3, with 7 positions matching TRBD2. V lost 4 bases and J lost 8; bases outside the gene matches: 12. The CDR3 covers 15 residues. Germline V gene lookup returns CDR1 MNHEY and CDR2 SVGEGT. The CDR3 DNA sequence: TGTGCCAGCAGTTCTGGGGGGGGAGCCCCCGGTACGCAGTATTTT. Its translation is CASSSGGGAPGTQYF.

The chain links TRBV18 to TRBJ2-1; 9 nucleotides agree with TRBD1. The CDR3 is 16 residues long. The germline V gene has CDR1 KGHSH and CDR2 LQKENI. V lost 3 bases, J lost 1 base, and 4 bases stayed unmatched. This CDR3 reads CASSPGTGTSYNEQFF. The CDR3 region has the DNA TGTGCCAGCTCACCCGGGACAGGGACGTCCTACAATGAGCAGTTCTTC.

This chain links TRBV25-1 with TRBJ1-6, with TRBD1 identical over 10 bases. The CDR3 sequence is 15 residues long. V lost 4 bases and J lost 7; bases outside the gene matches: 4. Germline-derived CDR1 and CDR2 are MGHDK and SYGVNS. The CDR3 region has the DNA TGTGCCAGCAGTGCGAGACAGGGGGCGAATTCACCCCTCCACTTT. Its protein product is CASSARQGANSPLHF.

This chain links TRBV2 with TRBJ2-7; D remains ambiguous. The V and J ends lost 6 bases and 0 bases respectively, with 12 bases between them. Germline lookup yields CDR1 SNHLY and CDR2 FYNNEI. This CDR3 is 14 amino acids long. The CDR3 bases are TGTGCCAGCAGGCCCCGGGTCATCTCCTACGAGCAGTACTTC. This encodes CASRPRVISYEQYF.

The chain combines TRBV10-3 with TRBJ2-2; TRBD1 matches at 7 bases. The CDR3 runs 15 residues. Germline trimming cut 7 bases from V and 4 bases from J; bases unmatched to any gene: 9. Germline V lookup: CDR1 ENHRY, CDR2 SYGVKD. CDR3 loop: CAITSDRAATGELFF. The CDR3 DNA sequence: TGTGCCATCACCTCCGACAGGGCGGCCACCGGGGAGCTGTTTTTT.

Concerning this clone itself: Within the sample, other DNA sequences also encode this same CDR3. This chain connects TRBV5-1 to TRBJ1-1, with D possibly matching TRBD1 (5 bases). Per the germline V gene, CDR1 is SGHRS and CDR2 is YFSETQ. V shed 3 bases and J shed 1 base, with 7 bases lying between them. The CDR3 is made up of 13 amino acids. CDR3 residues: CASSSGQNTEAFF. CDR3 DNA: TGCGCCAGCAGCTCTGGACAGAACACTGAAGCTTTCTTT.

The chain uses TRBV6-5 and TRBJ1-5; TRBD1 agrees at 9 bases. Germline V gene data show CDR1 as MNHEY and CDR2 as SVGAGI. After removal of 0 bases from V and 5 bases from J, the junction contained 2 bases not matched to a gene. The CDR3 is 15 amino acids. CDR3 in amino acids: CASSYSWTGDQPQHF. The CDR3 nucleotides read TGTGCCAGCAGTTACTCTTGGACAGGGGATCAGCCCCAGCATTTT.